What follows are 15 T cell receptor beta chains derived from one specimen sequenced in a study of T cell responses to AZD1222 COVID-19 vaccine. The repertoire was sequenced with immunoSEQ multiplex PCR; TCRdb's copy has only in-frame clones and lacks some. Of just over 60,000 clones in the sample, roughly three quarters were seen once. The specimen was peripheral blood, collected on day 0 of AZD1222 vaccination. These TCRs come from an adult in good health.

The chain joins TRBV18 to TRBJ2-7; D is unclear. Germline CDR1 is KGHSH and CDR2 is LQKENI. Trimming stripped 4 bases from V and 1 base from J, with 11 bases between. The CDR3 sequence is 14 residues long. In DNA, the CDR3 is TGTGCCAGCTCACAAACTCCGTCATCCTACGAGCAGTACTTC. It is translated as CASSQTPSSYEQYF.

This clone appeared a few times. The chain carries TRBV2 and TRBJ2-2; D is unclear. Trimming removed 6 bases from V and 1 base from J, with 12 bases in between. The CDR3 spans 15 residues. Germline V lookup: CDR1 SNHLY, CDR2 FYNNEI. The CDR3: CASSPIEGNTGELFF. The DNA for the CDR3 is TGTGCCAGCAGCCCTATCGAAGGGAACACCGGGGAGCTGTTTTTT. The full variable domain, its missing parts supplied by reference TRBV2 and TRBJ2-2, is EPEVTQTPSHQVTQMGQEVILRCVPISNHLYFYWYRQILGQKVEFLVSFYNNEISEKSEIFDDQFSVERPDGSNFTLKIRSTKLEDSAMYFCASSPIEGNTGELFFGEGSRLTVL.

The chain carries TRBV24-1 and TRBJ2-2; D possibly corresponds to TRBD2 (6 bases). The V gene lost 4 bases and the J gene lost 3 bases, with 17 bases spanning the gap. Per germline, CDR1 KGHDR and CDR2 SFDVKD. The CDR3 extends over 17 amino acids. CDR3 in amino acids: CATSDTALAWDTGELFF. The CDR3 DNA sequence: TGTGCCACCAGTGACACTGCGCTAGCGTGGGACACCGGGGAGCTGTTTTTT.

This clone appeared a few times. The chain employs TRBV9 and TRBJ2-1, with a possible D match to TRBD2 (6 bases). V was clipped by 0 bases and J by 3 bases, with 10 bases between them. CDR1 is SGDLS, CDR2 YYNGEE, per germline. The CDR3 is 15 residues long. This chain's CDR3 is CASSVGGEDYNEQFF. The CDR3 DNA sequence: TGTGCCAGCAGCGTAGGGGGGGAGGACTACAATGAGCAGTTCTTC.

The chain is built from TRBV10-3 and TRBJ2-7; D is undetermined. The CDR3 has 13 amino acids. CDR1 and CDR2 from the germline V gene are ENHRY and SYGVKD. V lost 3 bases to trimming and J lost 5 bases, with 11 bases between them. The CDR3 reads CAISDLRWDEQYF. CDR3 in DNA: TGTGCCATCAGTGATCTACGGTGGGACGAGCAGTACTTC.

The chain employs TRBV12-3 or TRBV12-4 and TRBJ2-1; maybe TRBD1 (6 bases). The CDR3 length is 12 residues. With 7 bases removed from V and 12 bases from J, the gap between germline ends came to 16 bases. CDR3 sequence: CASTFPGARQFF. In DNA, the CDR3 is TGTGCCAGCACCTTCCCAGGGGCGCGGCAGTTCTTC.

The J gene is TRBJ1-1, the V gene TRBV6-2 or TRBV6-3; maybe TRBD1 (5 bases). V was clipped by 4 bases and J by 9 bases, with 15 bases between them. There are 13 residues in the CDR3. Germline lookup yields CDR1 MNHEY and CDR2 SVGEGT. The CDR3 DNA reads as TGTGCCAGCAGTTTGGGGGGAGGTCCTCAAGCTTTCTTT. This encodes CASSLGGGPQAFF.

The chain has TRBV11-3 and TRBJ2-7, with TRBD1 as a possible D gene (6 bases). The CDR3 loop spans 13 amino acids. The germline V gene encodes CDR1 SGHNT and CDR2 YENEEA. The ends were cut back, 4 bases at V and 7 bases at J, with 14 bases in the middle. The CDR3 DNA reads TGTGCCAGCAGCTCGACAGGTCCGGGGGAGCAGTACTTC. Residues: CASSSTGPGEQYF.

The chain links TRBV7-9 to TRBJ2-5, with D unresolved. The CDR3 length is 11 residues. In germline, CDR1 is SEHNR, CDR2 FQNEAQ (reference sequence). V was trimmed by 4 bases and J by 4 bases, leaving 4 bases between them. The CDR3 reads CASSYGETQYF. DNA for the CDR3: TGTGCCAGCAGCTATGGAGAGACCCAGTACTTC.

This clone has a handful of counts. The CDR3 sequence: CASSSGGPEAFF. CDR3 DNA sequence: TGTGCCAGCAGCTCAGGGGGGCCTGAAGCTTTCTTT. The V and J genes are TRBV13 and TRBJ1-1; 7 bases map to TRBD1. Germline loops: CDR1 PRHDT, CDR2 FYEKMQ (reference sequence). V trimming: 4 bases; J trimming: 6 bases; junction bases outside the gene matches: 2. CDR3 length: 12 residues.

The J gene is TRBJ2-2, the V gene TRBV6-5; D uncertain. The CDR3 has 14 residues. The germline V gene has CDR1 MNHEY and CDR2 SVGAGI. V lost 2 bases and J lost 1, with 5 bases in between. The CDR3 coding sequence is TGTGCCAGCAGTTACGGAGAGAACACCGGGGAGCTGTTTTTT. It codes for CASSYGENTGELFF.

This clone was seen only a few times. The chain combines TRBV4-3 with TRBJ1-2; weak D call: TRBD1 (6 bases). The CDR3 is 13 residues long. Trimming cost V 2 bases and J 12 bases, with 16 bases left between them. CDR1 is LGHNA, CDR2 YSLEER, per germline. The CDR3 loop is CASSQTGQSGHTF. The CDR3 DNA reads as TGCGCCAGCAGCCAAACCGGACAGTCAGGACACACCTTC.

V is TRBV2 and J is TRBJ1-4, with D unclear. The V gene's germline CDR1 is SNHLY and CDR2 FYNNEI. The V end lost 7 bases, the J end lost 1 base, and 10 bases lay between the germline ends. There are 14 residues in the CDR3. CDR3 DNA: TGTGCCAGCACCGTTGCCAGAACTAATGAAAAACTGTTTTTT. Translated, it gives CASTVARTNEKLFF.

This rearrangement joins TRBV3-1 (or the pseudogene TRBV3-2) to TRBJ2-3; weak D call: TRBD2 (6 bases). The CDR3 length is 18 residues. The V end lost 1 base, the J end lost 1 base, and 18 bases lay between the germline ends. The V gene's germline CDR1 is LGHDT and CDR2 YNNKEL (reference sequence). For the CDR3, the DNA is TGTGCCAGCAGCCAAGGACTAGGGGACGTCTCACGCACAGATACGCAGTATTTT. It codes for CASSQGLGDVSRTDTQYF.

The CDR3: CASSPEGQGSQPQHF. The CDR3 DNA is TGTGCCAGCAGTCCGGAGGGACAGGGTAGCCAGCCCCAGCATTTT. The chain has TRBV2 and TRBJ1-5; TRBD1 aligns across 9 bases. Trimming took 5 bases from V and 7 from J; bases not matched to a gene: 9. Germline CDR1 and CDR2: SNHLY and FYNNEI. This CDR3 contains 15 residues.